A single sample gave rise to the 28 T cell receptor beta chains below, sequenced in a study of identical twins. TCRdb recomputed calls from the 5' RACE reads with MiXCR, one row per CDR3 protein. The table shows about 530,000 distinct CDR3 sequences, with 13% to 15% occurring only once. This same sample was also part of a study on yellow fever vaccine responses in identical twins.

Sequenced material: CD4+ T cells sorted from blood. The receptors were gathered from a woman between 18 and 29 years old in good health.

The rearrangement joins TRBV5-6 to TRBJ2-7; the D gene is possibly TRBD1 (5 bases). Germline values: CDR1 SGHDT, CDR2 YYEEEE. Between the trimmed V and J ends, which lost 4 bases and 6 bases, there was a span of 14 bases. The CDR3 contains 13 residues. CDR3 coding DNA: TGTGCCAGCAGCCCCGGACAACTCTGCGAGCAGTACTTC. This codes for CASSPGQLCEQYF.

This clonotype has more than one count but fewer than ten. V usage is TRBV5-4 and J usage is TRBJ2-2; 9 nucleotides match TRBD2. With V trimmed by 2 bases and J by 0 bases, 5 bases remained unmatched. The CDR3 is 17 amino acids. Germline assignment: CDR1 SGHNT and CDR2 YYREEE (reference sequence). CDR3 coding DNA: TGTGCCAGCAGCTTCTTAGCGGGAGCCCCGAACACCGGGGAGCTGTTTTTT. Protein: CASSFLAGAPNTGELFF.

The chain uses TRBV6-5 and TRBJ2-7; D assignment may be TRBD1 or TRBD2 (5 bases each). This CDR3 contains 15 residues. The germline gives CDR1 MNHEY, CDR2 SVGAGI. The V and J ends lost 2 bases and 4 bases respectively, with 15 bases between them. The CDR3 nucleotides read TGTGCCAGCAGTTACGGTTCCCTAGCAGGGTACGAGCAGTACGTC. Its protein is CASSYGSLAGYEQYV.

The V and J genes are TRBV5-1 and TRBJ2-3; no reliable D call. The CDR3 sequence is 16 residues long. CDR1 and CDR2 (germline): SGHRS, YFSETQ. Trimming stripped 1 base from V and 5 bases from J, with 17 bases between. CDR3 protein: CASSLHGILSEDTQYF. The DNA of the CDR3 is TGCGCCAGCAGCTTGCACGGAATCCTTTCCGAAGATACGCAGTATTTT.

The rearrangement uses TRBV6-1 and TRBJ2-7; 9 bases are shared with TRBD1. This CDR3 region has 12 residues. The V segment lost 8 bases and the J segment 5 bases; nucleotides outside the gene matches: 4. Germline CDR1 and CDR2: MNHNS and SASEGT. CDR3 protein: CASRDRVHEQYV. For the CDR3, the DNA is TGTGCCAGCCGGGACAGGGTCCACGAGCAGTACGTC.

The chain carries TRBV10-3 and TRBJ2-1, with TRBD2 matching over 9 bases. Trimming at V came to 6 bases and at J to 5 bases, leaving 11 bases not matched to a gene. The V gene's germline CDR1 is ENHRY and CDR2 SYGVKD. The CDR3 spans 16 residues. The CDR3 DNA is TGTGCCATCAGCTCTTTCGGGACTAGCAGCCACAATGAGCAGTTCTTC. Protein: CAISSFGTSSHNEQFF.

This clonotype has just a few counts. This rearrangement joins TRBV15 to TRBJ2-2; D possibly corresponds to TRBD2 (6 bases). V lost 0 bases to trimming and J lost 6 bases, with 14 bases between them. The length of the CDR3 is 16 residues. Germline CDR1 LNHNV, CDR2 YYDKDF (reference sequence). CDR3 DNA: TGTGCCACCAGCAGAGATTTGGGGGGAGTTGCCGGGGAGCTGTTTTTT. Protein product: CATSRDLGGVAGELFF.

This clonotype has more than one count but fewer than ten. The J gene is TRBJ2-2, the V gene TRBV10-2; TRBD1 matches 10 bases. V trimming: 4 bases; J trimming: 6 bases; junction bases outside the gene matches: 5. Per germline, CDR1 WSHSY and CDR2 SAAADI. The CDR3 spans 15 residues. The CDR3 region is CASSGDRGFSGELFF. The CDR3 DNA follows: TGCGCCAGCAGTGGGGACAGGGGTTTCTCCGGGGAGCTGTTTTTT.

In this sample, this clonotype turned up a few times. This chain uses TRBV29-1 with TRBJ1-2; a possible D gene is TRBD1 (5 bases). Germline CDR1 reads SQVTM; CDR2 reads ANQGSEA. V was clipped by 4 bases and J by 0 bases, with 15 bases between them. CDR3 length: 15 amino acids. The CDR3 coding sequence is TGCAGCGTTGTAAGCCGTGGGGGGGCTAACTATGGCTACACCTTC. Translating gives CSVVSRGGANYGYTF. The full variable domain, rest sourced from reference TRBV29-1 and TRBJ1-2, is SAVISQKPSRDICQRGTSLTIQCQVDSQVTMMFWYRQQPGQSLTLIATANQGSEATYESGFVIDKFPISRPNLTFSTLTVSNMSPEDSSIYLCSVVSRGGANYGYTFGSGTRLTVV.

This clonotype was detected a few times. The chain joins TRBV14 to TRBJ2-2, with 7 bases matching TRBD2. Germline lookup yields CDR1 SGHDN and CDR2 FVKESK. Trimming removed 1 base from V and 5 bases from J; junction bases left unmatched: 4. CDR3 length: 15 residues. The CDR3 spells CASSQVRGETGELFF. In nucleotides, the CDR3 is TGTGCCAGCAGCCAAGTCCGGGGGGAGACCGGGGAGCTGTTTTTT.

The chain is built from TRBV20-1 and TRBJ1-1; D is unclear. V gave up 3 bases and J gave up 3 bases, with 5 bases separating them. The CDR3 loop spans 11 amino acids. Germline lookup yields CDR1 DFQATT and CDR2 SNEGSKA (reference sequence). The CDR3 protein is CSASEDTEAFF. CDR3 nucleotides: TGCAGTGCTAGTGAGGACACTGAAGCTTTCTTT.

Only a few counts were recorded for this clonotype. The chain uses TRBV7-9 and TRBJ2-1; TRBD2 matches 8 bases. The CDR3 extends over 15 amino acids. Germline trimming cut 3 bases from V and 4 bases from J; bases unmatched to any gene: 5. The germline V gene encodes CDR1 SEHNR and CDR2 FQNEAQ (reference sequence). The CDR3 nucleotides read TGTGCCAGCAGCTTGACCGGGACTAGGTACAATGAGCAGTTCTTC. Protein product: CASSLTGTRYNEQFF. Combining the CDR3 with reference TRBV7-9 and TRBJ2-1 gives the whole variable domain DTGVSQNPRHKITKRGQNVTFRCDPISEHNRLYWYRQTLGQGPEFLTYFQNEAQLEKSRLLSDRFSAERPKGSFSTLEIQRTEQGDSAMYLCASSLTGTRYNEQFFGPGTRLTVL.

This clonotype was seen repeatedly, ten times or more. The chain combines TRBV25-1 with TRBJ2-7, with 9 bases lining up with TRBD2. V was pared by 4 bases and J by 3 bases, with 7 bases of the junction left unmatched. CDR3 length: 15 amino acids. Germline loops: CDR1 MGHDK, CDR2 SYGVNS. CDR3 amino acids: CASSVKREANYEQYF. CDR3 nucleotide sequence: TGTGCCAGCAGTGTAAAGCGGGAGGCCAACTACGAGCAGTACTTC.

This clonotype has a handful of counts. The chain couples TRBV5-1 to TRBJ2-5; D is undetermined. Germline lookup yields CDR1 SGHRS and CDR2 YFSETQ. The CDR3 is 14 residues long. Trimming shortened V by 0 bases and J by 1 base, and 7 bases separated the two germline ends. CDR3 amino acids: CASSLEGIQETQYF. In DNA, the CDR3 is TGCGCCAGCAGCTTGGAAGGTATCCAAGAGACCCAGTACTTC.

This clonotype showed up many times. The chain is built from TRBV5-1 and TRBJ2-3, with a possible D match to TRBD2 (5 bases). V was shortened by 4 bases and J by 5 bases, with 11 bases between the two germline ends. The CDR3 covers 13 residues. The germline V gene has CDR1 SGHRS and CDR2 YFSETQ. CDR3 in amino acids: CASSPGTGDTQYF. The CDR3 DNA reads as TGCGCCAGCAGCCCGGGAACGGGAGATACGCAGTATTTT.

This clonotype turned up a few times. The rearrangement uses TRBV5-4 and TRBJ2-2; either TRBD1 or TRBD2 may fit D (6 bases each). The CDR3 sequence is 17 residues long. The germline V gene encodes CDR1 SGHNT and CDR2 YYREEE (reference sequence). Trimming cost V 0 bases and J 4 bases, with 16 bases left between them. Here the CDR3 DNA reads TGTGCCAGCAGCTTGGATCCGGGGGCTTTGGGCACCGGGGAGCTGTTTTTT. Translated: CASSLDPGALGTGELFF.

V gene TRBV5-6 combines with J gene TRBJ1-2; TRBD1 is a possible D gene (6 bases). Germline CDR1 is SGHDT and CDR2 is YYEEEE. The length of the CDR3 is 16 residues. The ends were cut back, 0 bases at V and 8 bases at J, with 20 bases in the middle. The CDR3 protein is CASSLDFSGTYKGYTF. CDR3 sequence (DNA): TGTGCCAGCAGCTTGGACTTCTCCGGGACATACAAAGGCTACACCTTC. The entire variable domain, with the rest obtained from reference TRBV5-6 and TRBJ1-2, is as follows: DAGVTQSPTHLIKTRGQQVTLRCSPKSGHDTVSWYQQALGQGPQFIFQYYEEEERQRGNFPDRFSGHQFPNYSSELNVNALLLGDSALYLCASSLDFSGTYKGYTFGSGTRLTVV.

Only a few counts were recorded for this clonotype. The gene calls are TRBV4-2 and TRBJ2-5, with TRBD2 matching over 12 bases. Germline V gene sequence: CDR1 LGHNA, CDR2 YNFKEQ. The CDR3 runs to 15 residues. The J segment lost 4 bases and the V segment lost 3 bases, leaving 3 bases of the junction unmatched. The CDR3 loop reads CASSQTSGSLETQYF. Written as DNA, the CDR3 is TGTGCCAGCAGCCAGACTAGCGGGAGTTTAGAGACCCAGTACTTC.

The V gene is TRBV3-1, the J gene TRBJ1-2; D unresolved. Germline V CDR1 and CDR2: LGHDT, YNNKEL (reference sequence). Between the trimmed V and J ends, which lost 11 bases and 7 bases, there was a span of 35 bases. This CDR3 is built from 18 residues. For the CDR3, the DNA is TGTGCCTTCTGCACTACTCCGGGCCTACGCTTAAGAGGTGGTGGCTACACCTTC. The encoded protein is CAFCTTPGLRLRGGGYTF.

The chain is built from TRBV12-3 or TRBV12-4 and TRBJ2-2; 7 bases fit TRBD2. CDR3 size: 17 residues. V dropped 3 bases and J dropped 6; count of bases not matched to a gene: 13. The CDR3 nucleotides read TGTGCCAGCAGTTTCGTTATAAGCGGGAACGACGCCGGGGAGCTGTTTTTT. This translates into CASSFVISGNDAGELFF.

The chain carries TRBV28 and TRBJ1-2, with TRBD1 as a possible D gene (5 bases). There are 14 residues in the CDR3. With 5 bases removed from V and 4 bases from J, the gap between germline ends came to 14 bases. Germline V gives CDR1 MDHEN, CDR2 SYDVKM. CDR3 in amino acids: CASSSGGGFYGYTF. The CDR3 DNA reads as TGTGCCAGCAGTAGTGGGGGGGGGTTCTATGGCTACACCTTC.

This clonotype has only a few counts. The rearrangement joins TRBV29-1 to TRBJ1-1, with 7 nucleotides matching TRBD1. With V trimmed by 7 bases and J by 4 bases, 12 bases remained unmatched. This CDR3 contains 14 residues. CDR1 and CDR2 from the germline V gene are SQVTM and ANQGSEA. The CDR3 loop is CSGRSGTVSTEAFF. CDR3 DNA sequence: TGCAGCGGGAGATCGGGGACAGTGAGCACTGAAGCTTTCTTT.

This chain connects TRBV29-1 to TRBJ2-2, with TRBD2 as a possible D gene (6 bases). The CDR3 runs to 14 residues. Germline V lookup: CDR1 SQVTM, CDR2 ANQGSEA. V gave up 4 bases and J gave up 5 bases, with 14 bases separating them. The CDR3 bases are TGCAGCGTTGTGGTGACGGGGGTAACCGGGGAGCTGTTTTTT. This sequence encodes CSVVVTGVTGELFF.

This clonotype was seen only a few times. The chain is built from TRBV12-3 or TRBV12-4 and TRBJ1-1; 10 nucleotides match TRBD1. CDR3 length: 15 amino acids. Germline trimming cut 6 bases from V and 4 bases from J; bases unmatched to any gene: 8. This chain's CDR3 is CASSPPRDRGTEAFF. CDR3 sequence (DNA): TGTGCCAGCAGCCCGCCCCGGGACAGGGGCACTGAAGCTTTCTTT.

This clonotype appeared a few times. The rearrangement uses TRBV5-1 and TRBJ2-1; 10 bases fit TRBD1. Germline-derived CDR1 and CDR2 are SGHRS and YFSETQ. J was trimmed by 3 bases and V by 5 bases; bases with no gene match: 8. The CDR3 extends over 16 amino acids. This CDR3 is CASSPGQGGFYNEQFF. CDR3 coding DNA: TGCGCCAGCAGTCCCGGACAGGGGGGCTTCTACAATGAGCAGTTCTTC.

This clonotype came up a few times. The chain recombines TRBV5-1 with TRBJ2-3; D tentatively fits TRBD1 or TRBD2 (5 bases each). CDR3 length equals 16 residues. Trimming cost V 4 bases and J 2 bases, with 17 bases left between them. Looked up from germline, CDR1 is SGHRS and CDR2 is YFSETQ. In DNA, the CDR3 is TGCGCCAGCAGCCGCCCCTCTGGGGGAGACACAGATACGCAGTATTTT. It translates to CASSRPSGGDTDTQYF.

V gene TRBV11-3 combines with J gene TRBJ2-1; D remains ambiguous. The germline CDR1 and CDR2 sequences are SGHNT and YENEEA. The CDR3 length is 13 residues. Trimming removed 3 bases from V and 5 bases from J, with 8 bases in between. Written as DNA, the CDR3 is TGTGCCAGCAGCTTGGGTGTACACAATGAGCAGTTCTTC. This codes for CASSLGVHNEQFF.

The V and J genes are TRBV5-5 and TRBJ2-1; 8 nucleotides line up with TRBD2. V gave up 2 bases and J gave up 6 bases; unmatched junction bases: 7. The CDR3 is 15 residues long. The germline V gene has CDR1 SGHKS and CDR2 YYEKEE (reference sequence). CDR3 coding DNA: TGTGCCAGCAGCTTTAGGATAGCGGGGCTCAATGAGCAGTTCTTC. Its translation: CASSFRIAGLNEQFF.